Listed here are 5 T cell receptor beta chains from one sample, sequenced in a study of T-cell reconstitution after alpha-beta-depleted transplantation in children (dated by TCRdb to the mid-2010s). The treatment or condition label here, explained by the study, means: allogeneic hematopoietic cell transplantation with graft depleted of TCRalphabeta T cells and CD19 B cells. The library was built by means of PCR. The reads were generated on an Illumina HiSeq 2500. Molecular barcoding was employed in the preparation of TCR libraries, with unique molecular identifiers being used to normalize TCRbeta repertoire quantification. TCRdb cleaned the public reads at Q25 with fastp, built clones with MiXCR and kept in-frame beta chains. Merged by CDR3 protein, the rows form single entries marked with the most common genes and DNA. This sample comprises approximately 500,000 distinct CDR3 sequences, over 9.5% of them detected only once. The top ten clones comprise just over 2% of the sample.

The material was PBMCs, obtained before TCRalphabeta/CD19-depleted stem cell transplant. The origin of the receptors is a child aged 2-15 years with inherited bone marrow failure, due to receive a stem cell transplant.

This clonotype was detected ten times or more. V usage is TRBV12-3 or TRBV12-4 and J usage is TRBJ2-3; D not resolved. V lost 4 bases and J 4 bases, leaving 6 bases between the germline ends. The CDR3 is 12 amino acids. CDR3 DNA sequence: TGTGCCAGCAGTTCAGAAGCAGATACGCAGTATTTT. This gives the protein CASSSEADTQYF.

This chain joins TRBV29-1 and TRBJ1-2; 9 bases align to TRBD1. CDR1 is SQVTM, CDR2 ANQGSEA, per germline. The CDR3 runs 13 residues. With V trimmed by 4 bases and J by 0 bases, 0 bases remained unmatched. The CDR3 protein is CSVGTGANYGYTF. CDR3 nucleotides: TGCAGCGTTGGGACAGGGGCTAACTATGGCTACACCTTC.

This clonotype showed up many times. The rearrangement links TRBV13 to TRBJ2-5, with 13 bases aligning to TRBD2. Germline V CDR1 and CDR2: PRHDT, FYEKMQ (reference sequence). The CDR3 sequence is 17 residues long. The trim removed 5 bases at V and 2 bases at J, leaving 8 bases unmatched. The DNA of the CDR3 is TGTGCCAGCAGCCCCCAGGGACTAGCGGGGACGCAAGAGACCCAGTACTTC. Translating it yields CASSPQGLAGTQETQYF.

The chain couples TRBV12-3 or TRBV12-4 to TRBJ2-5; 8 bases are shared with TRBD2. This CDR3 spans 16 amino acids. The V gene end was trimmed by 3 bases and the J gene end by 0 bases; junction bases not matched to a gene: 6. Written as DNA, the CDR3 is TGTGCCAGCAGTTTCCTTCTAGCGGGCAACCAAGAGACCCAGTACTTC. It is translated as CASSFLLAGNQETQYF.

This clonotype showed up many times. The gene calls are TRBV3-1 and TRBJ1-4; 8 nucleotides match TRBD1. V was pared by 2 bases and J by 4 bases, with 3 bases of the junction left unmatched. CDR3 length: 15 amino acids. Germline assignment: CDR1 LGHDT and CDR2 YNNKEL (reference sequence). CDR3: CASSQLQGGNEKLFF. The CDR3 DNA follows: TGTGCCAGCAGCCAATTACAGGGGGGTAATGAAAAACTGTTTTTT.